One and the same sample provided the 9 T cell receptor beta chains below, sequenced in a study of cytomegalovirus exposure and HLA in healthy donors. The PCR was carried out with 60 Vbeta primers and 13 Jbeta primers. Sequencing used immunoSEQ multiplex PCR; TCRdb keeps in-frame clones, though not all of them. The sample lists roughly 120,000 clones; around three quarters were seen once. The sequenced sample was PBMCs. Receptors originate from a man between 25 and 39 years old in good health and CMV-seropositive.

This chain connects TRBV11-3 to TRBJ1-5; 10 bases line up with TRBD1. CDR1 SGHNT and CDR2 YENEEA come from the germline V gene. Germline trimming cut 5 bases from V and 2 bases from J; bases unmatched to any gene: 3. The CDR3 runs to 15 residues. Written as DNA, the CDR3 is TGTGCCAGCAGCCAGGGGACAGGGGGCAATCAGCCCCAGCATTTT. Translating it yields CASSQGTGGNQPQHF.

Turning to this clone: The junction does not match germline at one end; this may be a read error. The chain has TRBV9 and TRBJ2-6; TRBD1 might be the D (6 bases). This CDR3 is 19 amino acids long. The germline gives CDR1 SGDLS, CDR2 YYNGEE. CDR3 region: CASSVGLDSDSSGANGLTF. The CDR3 nucleotides read TGTGCCAGCAGCGTAGGTTTGGACAGCGATAGCTCTGGGGCCAACGGCCTGACTTTC. Full variable domain (outside the CDR3, taken from reference TRBV9 and TRBJ2-6): DSGVTQTPKHLITATGQRVTLRCSPRSGDLSVYWYQQSLDQGLQFLIQYYNGEERAKGNILERFSAQQFPDLHSELNLSSLELGDSALYFCASSVGLDSDSSGANGLTFGAGSRLTVL.

The chain combines TRBV4-3 with TRBJ2-1; 7 bases map to TRBD1. J gave up 6 bases and V 0 bases, and 11 bases lay outside the gene matches. CDR1 and CDR2 (germline): LGHNA, YSLEER. This CDR3 is built from 17 residues. DNA for the CDR3: TGCGCCAGCAGCCAAGATCTGTCGGGTAGGGGGCTCAATGAGCAGTTCTTC. Residues: CASSQDLSGRGLNEQFF.

This chain links TRBV10-3 with TRBJ2-2, with a possible D match to TRBD1 (5 bases). Deletions cut 3 bases from V and 5 bases from J, with 13 bases between. The CDR3 loop spans 15 amino acids. Germline V lookup: CDR1 ENHRY, CDR2 SYGVKD. CDR3 sequence reads: CAISEKGRRTGELFF. The CDR3 nucleotides read TGTGCCATCAGTGAAAAGGGGCGAAGAACCGGGGAGCTGTTTTTT.

The CDR3 region is CASSKVERYPEAFF. The CDR3 bases are TGTGCCAGCAGCAAAGTTGAGCGATACCCCGAAGCTTTCTTT. The chain is built from TRBV21-1 and TRBJ1-1. TRBV21-1 is described as a pseudogene. This CDR3 is built from 14 residues.

This clone is a singleton in its sample. This chain connects TRBV4-3 to TRBJ2-2; 10 nucleotides agree with TRBD2. Germline values: CDR1 LGHNA, CDR2 YSLEER. V trimming: 4 bases; J trimming: 8 bases; junction bases outside the gene matches: 25. This CDR3 has 21 residues. The CDR3 is CASSPRAWSGGAWRVSGELFF. In DNA, the CDR3 is TGCGCCAGCAGCCCACGGGCGTGGAGCGGGGGGGCCTGGCGGGTATCGGGGGAGCTGTTTTTT.

The chain combines TRBV28 with TRBJ1-5; D gene unclear. The CDR3 has 18 amino acids. Trimming pared 2 bases from V and 0 bases from J, leaving 17 bases between. Germline V gene sequence: CDR1 MDHEN, CDR2 SYDVKM. The chain's CDR3 is CASSLGQFAIFSNQPQHF. The DNA of the CDR3 is TGTGCCAGCAGTTTAGGGCAGTTCGCGATTTTTAGCAATCAGCCCCAGCATTTT.

The chain joins TRBV19 to TRBJ2-7; 7 positions agree with TRBD2. There are 13 residues in the CDR3. CDR1 and CDR2 (germline): LNHDA, SQIVND (reference sequence). The V and J ends lost 3 bases and 3 bases, in that order; junction bases with no gene match: 2. The CDR3 region has the DNA TGTGCCAGTAGTATTCGGGGGGTCTACGAGCAGTACTTC. Its translation is CASSIRGVYEQYF.

This chain links TRBV7-2 with TRBJ2-1, with TRBD2 matching over 12 bases. CDR1 is SGHTA and CDR2 is FQGNSA in the germline V gene. The V gene end was trimmed by 2 bases and the J gene end by 7 bases; junction bases not matched to a gene: 12. The CDR3 sequence is 18 residues long. CDR3 residues: CASSLREVGLAGYNEQFF. CDR3 sequence (DNA): TGTGCCAGCAGCTTAAGGGAGGTGGGACTAGCGGGTTATAATGAGCAGTTCTTC.